The 21 T cell receptor beta chains listed next were all sequenced from one sample in a study of T-cell reconstitution after alpha-beta-depleted transplantation in children. Preparation of the TCRbeta library used unique molecular identifiers. TCRdb used MiXCR to reprocess the PCR reads, holding one entry per CDR3 protein. Of more than 200,000 distinct CDR3 sequences listed, approximately 24% are singletons. The sequencing here drew on PBMCs, mostly from graft donor cells, taken 360 days after TCRalphabeta/CD19-depleted stem cell transplant. Receptor source: a female patient aged 2 to 10 who had a stem cell transplant for congenital amegakaryocytic thrombocytopenia, so the T cells may come from the graft donor.

This clonotype was found many times. The chain employs TRBV4-2 and TRBJ2-7; 9 positions agree with TRBD2. CDR3 length: 16 residues. J lost 2 bases, V lost 1 base, and 6 bases had no gene match. The germline CDR1 and CDR2 sequences are LGHNA and YNFKEQ. The CDR3 nucleotides read TGTGCCAGCAGCCAAGTTTGGACTAGCGACCCCTACGAGCAGTACTTC. Translation gives CASSQVWTSDPYEQYF.

In its sample, this clonotype was seen a few times. The chain joins TRBV6-2 or TRBV6-3 to TRBJ1-2; D is perhaps TRBD1 (5 bases). Trimming removed 2 bases from V and 4 bases from J, with 14 bases in between. The germline V gene encodes CDR1 MNHEY and CDR2 SVGEGT. The CDR3 is made up of 15 amino acids. CDR3 nucleotides: TGTGCCAGCAGTTACCTCACCGACAGATTCTATGGCTACACCTTC. Its protein is CASSYLTDRFYGYTF.

V and J are TRBV7-3 and TRBJ2-3, with 9 nucleotides matching TRBD1. The J segment lost 6 bases and the V segment lost 6 bases, leaving 4 bases of the junction unmatched. The CDR3 covers 13 residues. Germline-derived CDR1 and CDR2 are SGHTA and FQGTGA. The CDR3 loop is CASSQTGGDTQYF. As DNA, the CDR3 is TGTGCCAGCAGTCAGACAGGGGGTGATACGCAGTATTTT.

V gene TRBV20-1 combines with J gene TRBJ2-7; TRBD1 is a possible D gene (6 bases). The CDR3 is 18 amino acids. Germline V CDR1 and CDR2: DFQATT, SNEGSKA (reference sequence). The V end was cut by 1 base, the J end by 3 bases, with 25 bases between. This CDR3 is CSARVGQGPVYNLYEQYF. CDR3 nucleotide sequence: TGCAGTGCTAGAGTGGGGCAGGGGCCGGTATACAACCTCTACGAGCAGTACTTC.

This clonotype was counted a single time. This chain uses TRBV20-1 with TRBJ2-3, with TRBD2 matching 13 bases. This CDR3 contains 16 residues. From germline, CDR1 is DFQATT and CDR2 SNEGSKA (reference sequence). With V trimmed by 3 bases and J by 4 bases, 7 bases remained unmatched. This chain's CDR3 is CSASLLAGGPADTQYF. In nucleotides, the CDR3 is TGCAGTGCTAGCTTACTAGCGGGAGGGCCTGCAGATACGCAGTATTTT.

This clonotype has more than one count but fewer than ten. The chain is built from TRBV7-9 and TRBJ2-1; possibly TRBD2 for D (6 bases). V lost 8 bases to trimming and J lost 2 bases, with 13 bases between them. Per the germline V gene, CDR1 is SEHNR and CDR2 is FQNEAQ (reference sequence). The CDR3 totals 14 residues. CDR3 in amino acids: CASQAGTPYNEQFF. The CDR3, as DNA: TGTGCCAGCCAGGCGGGGACCCCCTACAATGAGCAGTTCTTC.

This clonotype was detected only a few times. This chain joins TRBV4-1 and TRBJ2-2, with D possibly called TRBD1 or TRBD2 (7 bases each). There are 17 residues in the CDR3. The V gene's germline CDR1 is MGHRA and CDR2 YSYEKL. V shed 4 bases and J shed 1 base, with 16 bases lying between them. CDR3 nucleotides: TGCGCCAGCAGCCGGGAGGGGGCAGGTCTGAACACCGGGGAGCTGTTTTTT. It codes for CASSREGAGLNTGELFF.

The rearrangement uses TRBV7-2 and TRBJ2-5, with 7 positions matching TRBD2. Germline loops: CDR1 SGHTA, CDR2 FQGNSA. V gave up 1 base and J gave up 4 bases; unmatched junction bases: 6. The CDR3 covers 15 residues. This CDR3 is CASSLELWGGETQYF. The CDR3 DNA is TGTGCCAGCAGCTTAGAATTATGGGGGGGAGAGACCCAGTACTTC. The full variable domain, rest sourced from reference TRBV7-2 and TRBJ2-5, is GAGVSQSPSNKVTEKGKDVELRCDPISGHTALYWYRQSLGQGLEFLIYFQGNSAPDKSGLPSDRFSAERTGGSVSTLTIQRTQQEDSAVYLCASSLELWGGETQYFGPGTRLLVL.

The chain employs TRBV12-3 or TRBV12-4 and TRBJ2-1; 13 nucleotides agree with TRBD2. The CDR3 has 16 amino acids. The V and J ends lost 6 bases and 7 bases, in that order; junction bases with no gene match: 9. CDR3 region: CASSHGLAGVTNEQFF. CDR3 bases: TGTGCCAGCAGCCACGGACTAGCGGGAGTTACAAATGAGCAGTTCTTC.

Only a few counts were recorded for this clonotype. The V call is TRBV28, the J call TRBJ2-5, with D possibly being TRBD1 (6 bases). Trimming took 7 bases from V and 0 from J, leaving 18 bases between them. Germline V gene sequence: CDR1 MDHEN, CDR2 SYDVKM. The CDR3 is 16 amino acids. CDR3 amino acids: CASTDRAGVYQETQYF. CDR3 nucleotide sequence: TGTGCCAGCACCGACCGGGCAGGGGTGTACCAAGAGACCCAGTACTTC.

CDR3 coding DNA: TGCAGTGCTCCCGGGACTGGCACAGATACGCAGTATTTT. Protein sequence: CSAPGTGTDTQYF. The chain recombines TRBV20-1 with TRBJ2-3; D possibly corresponds to TRBD2 (6 bases). The V gene lost 5 bases and the J gene lost 1 base, with 10 bases spanning the gap. The CDR3 sequence is 13 residues long. CDR1 and CDR2 (germline): DFQATT, SNEGSKA (reference sequence).

This clonotype was recorded a few times. The gene calls are TRBV9 and TRBJ2-5; 12 nucleotides line up with TRBD2. The CDR3 covers 17 residues. Germline trimming cut 4 bases from V and 1 base from J; bases unmatched to any gene: 8. The germline V gene encodes CDR1 SGDLS and CDR2 YYNGEE. The CDR3 bases are TGTGCCAGCAGCCCAACAGGACTAGCGGGACCCCAAGAGACCCAGTACTTC. This encodes CASSPTGLAGPQETQYF.

This clonotype was counted between two and nine times. The genes are TRBV30 and TRBJ2-1, with 11 positions matching TRBD1. V trimming: 2 bases; J trimming: 3 bases; junction bases outside the gene matches: 3. CDR3 length: 15 amino acids. Germline loops: CDR1 GTSNPN, CDR2 SVGIG (reference sequence). The CDR3 reads CAWSMDRGLYNEQFF. The CDR3 nucleotides are TGTGCCTGGAGTATGGACAGGGGGCTCTACAATGAGCAGTTCTTC.

V gene TRBV7-6 combines with J gene TRBJ2-2; D is undetermined. V lost 2 bases to trimming and J lost 1 base, with 5 bases between them. Germline CDR1 reads SGHVS; CDR2 reads FNYEAQ. The length of the CDR3 is 14 residues. The CDR3, as DNA: TGTGCCAGCAGCTTAATCGAGAACACCGGGGAGCTGTTTTTT. Its protein is CASSLIENTGELFF. Using reference TRBV7-6 and TRBJ2-2 for the parts outside the CDR3, the full variable domain is GAGVSQSPRYKVTKRGQDVALRCDPISGHVSLYWYRQALGQGPEFLTYFNYEAQQDKSGLPNDRFSAERPEGSISTLTIQRTEQRDSAMYRCASSLIENTGELFFGEGSRLTVL.

The chain joins TRBV12-3 or TRBV12-4 to TRBJ1-4; TRBD1 aligns across 10 bases. The J segment lost 7 bases and the V segment lost 8 bases, leaving 4 bases of the junction unmatched. The CDR3 runs 13 residues. CDR3 protein: CASVGDRGEKLFF. Written as DNA, the CDR3 is TGTGCCAGCGTTGGGGACAGGGGTGAAAAACTGTTTTTT.

V is TRBV6-2 or TRBV6-3 and J is TRBJ2-3, with 16 bases lining up with TRBD2. With V trimmed by 4 bases and J by 4 bases, 14 bases remained unmatched. This CDR3 is built from 20 residues. CDR1 MNHEY and CDR2 SVGEGT come from the germline V gene. DNA of the CDR3: TGTGCCAGCAGTTCTCCCCCCGGGACTAGCGGGAGGGCTTCCCCAGATACGCAGTATTTT. Amino acid sequence: CASSSPPGTSGRASPDTQYF.

J is TRBJ1-1 and V is TRBV20-1; D gene ambiguous. This CDR3 spans 13 amino acids. CDR1 DFQATT and CDR2 SNEGSKA come from the germline V gene (reference sequence). The chain's CDR3 is CSDTRGLNTEAFF. The CDR3 nucleotides read TGCAGCGATACGCGGGGATTGAACACTGAAGCTTTCTTT.

This chain links TRBV3-1 with TRBJ2-2; no clear D. This CDR3 is 14 amino acids long. Germline V gene lookup returns CDR1 LGHDT and CDR2 YNNKEL (reference sequence). V lost 4 bases and J lost 3, with 9 bases in between. The CDR3 nucleotides are TGTGCCAGCAGCCCCAGGCCCCACACCGGGGAGCTGTTTTTT. Translation: CASSPRPHTGELFF.

The genes are TRBV10-3 and TRBJ1-2, with TRBD1 matching 10 bases. The CDR3 runs 13 residues. J gave up 8 bases and V 7 bases, and 7 bases lay outside the gene matches. Germline CDR1 reads ENHRY; CDR2 reads SYGVKD. CDR3 amino acids: CAITRQGAEGYTF. The CDR3 nucleotides read TGTGCCATCACCCGACAGGGGGCGGAGGGCTACACCTTC.

The chain recombines TRBV4-1 with TRBJ2-1; D may be TRBD1 (5 bases). The CDR3 loop spans 19 amino acids. Germline V gene data show CDR1 as MGHRA and CDR2 as YSYEKL. Trimming cost V 0 bases and J 0 bases, with 18 bases left between them. The CDR3, as DNA: TGCGCCAGCAGCCAAGAGTTTAGGACACTATCCTTCTCCTACAATGAGCAGTTCTTC. This codes for CASSQEFRTLSFSYNEQFF.

This clonotype came up a few times. The genes are TRBV29-1 and TRBJ2-1, with TRBD2 as a possible D gene (6 bases). Trimming removed 1 base at V and 0 bases at J, with 22 bases between. The CDR3 spans 19 residues. Germline V gene data show CDR1 as SQVTM and CDR2 as ANQGSEA. CDR3 sequence reads: CSVEGEVGGVFSSYNEQFF. The CDR3, as DNA: TGCAGCGTTGAAGGGGAGGTCGGCGGGGTATTCAGCTCCTACAATGAGCAGTTCTTC.